The T cell receptor beta chain described here comes from a study of T cell repertoires in cytomegalovirus infection. Turning to the study itself: The public TCR beta signatures pointed to both CMV infection and matching HLA type. Study-level findings and limits: HLA-C-restricted, CMV-specific TCR beta clonotypes were dominant ex vivo. Summed public TCR beta family frequency identified CMV carriers bearing the relevant HLA.

The CDR3 contains 18 residues. CDR1 is SGHDT, CDR2 YYEEEE, per germline. The J segment lost 2 bases and the V segment lost 4 bases, leaving 11 bases of the junction unmatched. This clonotype was observed a handful of times. Its cognate antigen is unknown. TCRdb called the reads again in MiXCR, with one record for every CDR3 protein. The sample lists approximately 630,000 distinct CDR3 sequences; approximately 24% were seen once. This receptor was obtained from a human donor in good health (CMV status not recorded). Some clones in this sample may be carry-over from other donors' samples. The sequencing input was CD8+ T cells from PBMCs. The gene calls are TRBV5-6 and TRBJ2-7; 14 positions match TRBD2. CDR3 coding DNA: TGTGCCAGCAGCCCAGGTCCCGGGACTAGCGGGGGAACCTACGAGCAGTACTTC. Its protein is CASSPGPGTSGGTYEQYF.